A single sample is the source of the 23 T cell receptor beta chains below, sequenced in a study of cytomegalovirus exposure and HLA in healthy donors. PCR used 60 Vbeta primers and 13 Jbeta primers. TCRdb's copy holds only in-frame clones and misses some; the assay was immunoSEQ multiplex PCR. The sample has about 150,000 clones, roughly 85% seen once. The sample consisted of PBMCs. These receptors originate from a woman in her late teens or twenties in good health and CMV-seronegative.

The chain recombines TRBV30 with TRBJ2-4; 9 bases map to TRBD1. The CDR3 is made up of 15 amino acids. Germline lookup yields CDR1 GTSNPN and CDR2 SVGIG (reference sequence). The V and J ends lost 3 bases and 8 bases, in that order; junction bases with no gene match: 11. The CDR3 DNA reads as TGTGCCTGGAGCAAAGGTTACAGGGGGCTGGACATTCAGTACTTC. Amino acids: CAWSKGYRGLDIQYF.

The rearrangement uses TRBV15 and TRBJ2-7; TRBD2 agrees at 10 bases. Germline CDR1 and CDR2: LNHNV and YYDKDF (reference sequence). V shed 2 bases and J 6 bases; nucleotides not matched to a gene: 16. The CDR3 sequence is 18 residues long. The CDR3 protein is CATSRLNDLASGRPEQYF. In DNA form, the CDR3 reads TGTGCCACCAGCAGACTCAACGACCTGGCTAGCGGGAGACCCGAGCAGTACTTC.

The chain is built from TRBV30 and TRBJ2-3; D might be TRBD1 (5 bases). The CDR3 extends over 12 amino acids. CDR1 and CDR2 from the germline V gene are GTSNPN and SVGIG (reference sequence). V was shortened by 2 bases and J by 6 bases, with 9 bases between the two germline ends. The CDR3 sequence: CAWSLSGDTQYF. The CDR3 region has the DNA TGTGCCTGGAGTCTCTCAGGGGATACGCAGTATTTT. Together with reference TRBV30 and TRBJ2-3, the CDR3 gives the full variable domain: SQTIHQWPATLVQPVGSPLSLECTVEGTSNPNLYWYRQAAGRGLQLLFYSVGIGQISSEVPQNLSASRPQDRQFILSSKKLLLSDSGFYLCAWSLSGDTQYFGPGTRLTVL.

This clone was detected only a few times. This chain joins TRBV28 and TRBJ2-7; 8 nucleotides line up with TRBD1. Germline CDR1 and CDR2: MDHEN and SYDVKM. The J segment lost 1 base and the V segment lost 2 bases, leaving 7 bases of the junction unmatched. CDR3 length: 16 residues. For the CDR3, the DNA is TGTGCCAGCAGTTTAGTCGGGTACAGGGGGTCCTACGAGCAGTACTTC. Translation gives CASSLVGYRGSYEQYF.

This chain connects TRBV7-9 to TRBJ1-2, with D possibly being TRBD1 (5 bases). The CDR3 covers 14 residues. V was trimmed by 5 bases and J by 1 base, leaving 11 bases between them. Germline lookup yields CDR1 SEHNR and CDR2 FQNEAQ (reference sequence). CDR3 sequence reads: CASSETGGNYGYTF. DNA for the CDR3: TGTGCCAGCAGCGAAACCGGGGGTAACTATGGCTACACCTTC.

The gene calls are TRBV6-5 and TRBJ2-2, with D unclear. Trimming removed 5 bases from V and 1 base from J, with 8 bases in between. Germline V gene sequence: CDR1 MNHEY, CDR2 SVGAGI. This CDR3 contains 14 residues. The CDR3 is CASSGLRNTGELFF. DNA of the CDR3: TGTGCCAGCAGTGGGCTAAGGAACACCGGGGAGCTGTTTTTT.

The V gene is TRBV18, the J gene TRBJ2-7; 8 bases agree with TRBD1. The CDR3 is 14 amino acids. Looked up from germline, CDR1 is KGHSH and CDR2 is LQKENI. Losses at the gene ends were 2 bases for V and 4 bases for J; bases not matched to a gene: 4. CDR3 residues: CASSPTRGLYEQYF. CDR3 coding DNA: TGTGCCAGCTCACCAACCAGGGGGCTGTACGAGCAGTACTTC. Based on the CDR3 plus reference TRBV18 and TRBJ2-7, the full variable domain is NAGVMQNPRHLVRRRGQEARLRCSPMKGHSHVYWYRQLPEEGLKFMVYLQKENIIDESGMPKERFSAEFPKEGPSILRIQQVVRGDSAAYFCASSPTRGLYEQYFGPGTRLTVT.

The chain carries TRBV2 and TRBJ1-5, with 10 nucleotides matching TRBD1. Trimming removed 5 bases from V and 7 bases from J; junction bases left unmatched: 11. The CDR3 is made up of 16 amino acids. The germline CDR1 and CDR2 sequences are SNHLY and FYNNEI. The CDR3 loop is CASSSGGDRGYQPQHF. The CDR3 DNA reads TGTGCCAGCAGTAGCGGCGGGGACAGGGGTTACCAGCCCCAGCATTTT.

CDR3 sequence: CASSGSGTTFYNEQFF. The CDR3 DNA sequence: TGCGCCAGCAGCGGCTCCGGGACTACATTTTACAATGAGCAGTTCTTC. The chain combines TRBV4-3 with TRBJ2-1; 7 nucleotides match TRBD2. V lost 5 bases, J lost 4 bases, and 11 bases stayed unmatched. This CDR3 is built from 16 residues. The germline gives CDR1 LGHNA, CDR2 YSLEER.

The CDR3 region is CASSQYSGSNEQFF. The CDR3 DNA is TGTGCCAGCAGCCAATATAGCGGGTCCAATGAGCAGTTCTTC. The chain links TRBV7-6 to TRBJ2-1; 7 positions agree with TRBD2. In germline, CDR1 is SGHVS, CDR2 FNYEAQ. The junction had 7 bases not matched to a gene; V was cut back by 5 bases and J by 6 bases. This CDR3 has 14 amino acids.

Here the CDR3 reads CASSSSGRTRGDTQYF. The CDR3 DNA sequence: TGTGCCAGCAGTTCGAGCGGGAGGACCCGCGGAGATACGCAGTATTTT. This chain connects TRBV25-1 to TRBJ2-3; 9 bases map to TRBD2. This CDR3 spans 16 amino acids. Trimming removed 5 bases from V and 5 bases from J; junction bases left unmatched: 11. Germline-derived CDR1 and CDR2 are MGHDK and SYGVNS.

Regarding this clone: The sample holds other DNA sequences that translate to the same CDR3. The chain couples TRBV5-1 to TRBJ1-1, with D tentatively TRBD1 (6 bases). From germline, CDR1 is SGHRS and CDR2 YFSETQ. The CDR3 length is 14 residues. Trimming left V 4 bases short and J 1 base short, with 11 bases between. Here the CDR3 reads CASSLGGANTEAFF. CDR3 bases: TGCGCCAGCAGCCTAGGGGGAGCGAACACTGAAGCTTTCTTT.

CDR3 sequence: CASSGGWDRNGYTF. CDR3 DNA: TGTGCCAGCAGTGGGGGCTGGGACCGTAATGGCTACACCTTC. This chain links TRBV28 with TRBJ1-2; D perhaps matches TRBD1 (6 bases). Trimming took 5 bases from V and 6 from J, leaving 16 bases between them. The CDR3 length is 14 residues. Germline V gene sequence: CDR1 MDHEN, CDR2 SYDVKM.

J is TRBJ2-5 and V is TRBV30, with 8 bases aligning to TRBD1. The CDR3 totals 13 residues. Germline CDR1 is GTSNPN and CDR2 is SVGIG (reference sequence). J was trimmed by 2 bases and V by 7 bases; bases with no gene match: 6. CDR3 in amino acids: CAYDRGAQETQYF. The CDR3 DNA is TGTGCCTACGACAGGGGAGCTCAAGAGACCCAGTACTTC.

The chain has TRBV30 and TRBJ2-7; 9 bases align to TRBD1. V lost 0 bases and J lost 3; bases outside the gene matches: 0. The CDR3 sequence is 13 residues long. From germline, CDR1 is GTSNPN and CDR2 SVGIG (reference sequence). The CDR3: CAWSVTGGYEQYF. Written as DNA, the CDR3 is TGTGCCTGGAGTGTGACAGGGGGCTACGAGCAGTACTTC.

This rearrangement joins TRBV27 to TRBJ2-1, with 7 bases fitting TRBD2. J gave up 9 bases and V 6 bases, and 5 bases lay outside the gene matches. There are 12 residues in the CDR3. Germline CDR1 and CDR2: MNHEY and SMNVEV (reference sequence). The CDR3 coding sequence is TGTGCCAGCAGAGGACTAGTCGGTGAGCAGTTCTTC. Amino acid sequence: CASRGLVGEQFF.

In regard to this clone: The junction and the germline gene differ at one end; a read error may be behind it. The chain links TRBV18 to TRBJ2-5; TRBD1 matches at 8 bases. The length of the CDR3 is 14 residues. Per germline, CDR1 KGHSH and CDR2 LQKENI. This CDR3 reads CASSPRTGQEAQYF. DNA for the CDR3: TGTGCCAGCTCACCTAGGACAGGGCAAGAGGCCCAGTACTTC.

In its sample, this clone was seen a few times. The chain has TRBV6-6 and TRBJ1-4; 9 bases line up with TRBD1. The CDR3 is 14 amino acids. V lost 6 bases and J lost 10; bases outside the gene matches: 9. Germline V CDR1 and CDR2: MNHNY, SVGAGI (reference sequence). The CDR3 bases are TGTGCCAGCAGCAGGGACAGGGACTTTGGAAAACTGTTTTTT. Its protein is CASSRDRDFGKLFF.

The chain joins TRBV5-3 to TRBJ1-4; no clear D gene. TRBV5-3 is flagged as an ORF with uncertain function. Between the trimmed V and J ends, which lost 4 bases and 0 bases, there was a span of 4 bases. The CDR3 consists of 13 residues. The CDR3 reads CARSLATNEKLFF. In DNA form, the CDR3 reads TGTGCCAGAAGCCTCGCAACTAATGAAAAACTGTTTTTT.

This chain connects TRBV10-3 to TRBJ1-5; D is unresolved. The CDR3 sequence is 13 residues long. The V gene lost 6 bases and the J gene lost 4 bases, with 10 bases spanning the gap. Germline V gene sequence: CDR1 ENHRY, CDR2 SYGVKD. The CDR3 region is CAISPGVNQPQHF. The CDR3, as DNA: TGTGCCATCAGCCCCGGGGTTAATCAGCCCCAGCATTTT.

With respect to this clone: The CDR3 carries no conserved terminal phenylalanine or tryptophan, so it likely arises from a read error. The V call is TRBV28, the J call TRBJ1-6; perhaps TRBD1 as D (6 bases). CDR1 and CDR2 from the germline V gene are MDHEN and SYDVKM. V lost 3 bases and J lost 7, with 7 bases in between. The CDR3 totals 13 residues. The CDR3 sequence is CASSLDRNSPLHS. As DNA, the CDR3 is TGTGCCAGCAGTTTGGACAGAAATTCACCCCTCCACTCT.

CDR3: CASRGQGDYGYTF. The CDR3 DNA follows: TGTGCCAGCAGGGGACAGGGGGACTATGGCTACACCTTC. The chain uses TRBV2 and TRBJ1-2; the match to TRBD1 covers 11 bases. V trimming: 6 bases; J trimming: 3 bases; junction bases outside the gene matches: 0. Germline CDR1 SNHLY, CDR2 FYNNEI. The CDR3 covers 13 residues.

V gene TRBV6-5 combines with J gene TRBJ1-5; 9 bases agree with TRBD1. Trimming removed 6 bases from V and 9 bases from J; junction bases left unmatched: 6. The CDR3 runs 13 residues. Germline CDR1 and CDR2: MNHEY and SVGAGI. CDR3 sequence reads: CASSEQGARPQHF. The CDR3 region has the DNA TGTGCCAGCAGCGAACAGGGGGCAAGGCCCCAGCATTTT.